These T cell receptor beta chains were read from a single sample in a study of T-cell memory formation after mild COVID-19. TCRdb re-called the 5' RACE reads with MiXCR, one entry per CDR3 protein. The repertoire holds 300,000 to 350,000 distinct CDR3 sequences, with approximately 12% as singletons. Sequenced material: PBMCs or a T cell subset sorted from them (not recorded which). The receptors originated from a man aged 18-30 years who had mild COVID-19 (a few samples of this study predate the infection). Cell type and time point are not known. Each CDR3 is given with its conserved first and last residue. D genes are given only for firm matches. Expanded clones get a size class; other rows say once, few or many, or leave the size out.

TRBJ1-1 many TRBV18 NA TGTGCCAGCTCGGCCGGGACTGCGAACACTGAAGCTTTCTTT CASSAGTANTEAFF
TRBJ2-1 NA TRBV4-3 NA TGCGCCAGCAGCCAAGAGGCTAGCGATCCCTACAATGAGCAGTTCTTC CASSQEASDPYNEQFF
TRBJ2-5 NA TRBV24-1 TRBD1 TGTGCCACCAGTGAGTGGGGAGGGGACAGGGGGGCCCAAGAGACCCAGTACTTC CATSEWGGDRGAQETQYF
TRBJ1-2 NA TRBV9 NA TGTGCCAGCAGCGTACCCAGCTATGGCTACACCTTC CASSVPSYGYTF
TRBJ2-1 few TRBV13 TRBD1 TGTGCCAGCAGCTTACAGGGGGCGCAAAATGAGCAGTTCTTC CASSLQGAQNEQFF
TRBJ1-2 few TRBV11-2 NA TGTGCCAGCAGCTTAGATCGACTATCTGGAGGCTACACCTTC CASSLDRLSGGYTF
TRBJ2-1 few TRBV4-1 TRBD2 TGCGCCAGCAGCCCCCGAGCGGGGGGGCCGAATTTGGGGCAGTTCTTC CASSPRAGGPNLGQFF
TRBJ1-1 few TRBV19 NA TGTGCCAGTAGTATGGGATGGGGAGAGACTGAAGCTTTCTTT CASSMGWGETEAFF
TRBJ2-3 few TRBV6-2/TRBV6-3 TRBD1 TGTGCCAGCAAATACACCGGGACAGGTCGCACAGATACGCAGTATTTT CASKYTGTGRTDTQYF
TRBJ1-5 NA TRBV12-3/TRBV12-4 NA TGTGCCAGCAAGGGCCAGAATCAGCCCCAGCATTTT CASKGQNQPQHF
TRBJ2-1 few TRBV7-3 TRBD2 TGTGCCAGCAGCTTCGCGGGGGGTGTCTACAATGAGCAGTTCTTC CASSFAGGVYNEQFF
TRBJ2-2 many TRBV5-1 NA TGCGCCAGCATGGTGGCGACGAACACCGGGGAGCTGTTTTTT CASMVATNTGELFF
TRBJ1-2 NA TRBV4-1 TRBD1 TGCGCCAGCAGCCAAGAAGGCTGGACAGGGGGCGATGGCTACACCTTC CASSQEGWTGGDGYTF
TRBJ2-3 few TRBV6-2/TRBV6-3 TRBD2 TGTGCCAGCATTCCGGGACTAGCGGTTTTGGTCCCCACAGATACGCAGTATTTT CASIPGLAVLVPTDTQYF
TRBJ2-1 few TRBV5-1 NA TGCGCCAGCAGCTTGGACCAACTTAATGAGCAGTTCTTC CASSLDQLNEQFF
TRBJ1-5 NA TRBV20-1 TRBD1 TGCAGTGCTTCACCCCTCGGGACAGTGGATCAGCCCCAGCATTTT CSASPLGTVDQPQHF
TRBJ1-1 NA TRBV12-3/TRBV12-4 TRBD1 TGTGCCAGCAGTCGACAGGGGCTGAACACTGAAGCTTTCTTT CASSRQGLNTEAFF
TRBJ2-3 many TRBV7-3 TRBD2 TGTGCCAGCAGCCCCGCTAGCGGGGGTGATACGCAGTATTTT CASSPASGGDTQYF
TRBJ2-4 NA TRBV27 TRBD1 TGTGCCAGCAGACCGCATTTCTCAGGGGGCATTCAGTACTTC CASRPHFSGGIQYF
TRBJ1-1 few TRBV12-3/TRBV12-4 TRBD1 TGTGCCAGCAGGAAACCGGGACAGGGGAACACTGAAGCTTTCTTT CASRKPGQGNTEAFF
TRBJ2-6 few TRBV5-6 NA TGTGCCAGCAGCTTGAGTGGTGGGGCCAACGTCCTGACTTTC CASSLSGGANVLTF